Described below is a single T cell receptor beta chain sequence and its context. Its antigen specificity is not known. Nothing much larger sits one base from this clone, and base qualities are not available. Ficoll-Paque density gradient centrifugation was used to isolate PBMCs. Sequencing used an Illumina NovaSeq 6000. Using 5'RACE with constant-segment primers, TCRalpha and TCRbeta cDNA libraries were constructed, with sample barcodes and unique molecular identifiers added in the process. Trizol reagent was used to extract RNA from every sample. Libraries were amplified in two PCR steps, with a second sample barcode and Illumina TruSeq adapters added in the second step. Sequencing of libraries was performed on an Illumina NovaSeq with 2 x 150 bp paired-end reads. In the source study's methods: With migec v1.2.7, reads were demultiplexed and then collapsed into UMI-guided consensus sequences. Using mixcr v2.1.11, UMI consensuses were aligned to TRA and TRB V and J templates and then assembled into clonotypes. A clonotype was counted as expanded or contracted only when both edgeR and NoisET called the clonotype significant, with the noise models trained on biological replicates. edgeR calls used a false discovery rate-adjusted p below 0.01 and a log2 fold-change threshold of 1. As an exploratory analysis of dynamics, PCA with hierarchical clustering was applied to max-normalized trajectories of the 1000 most abundant clonotypes. Separately sequenced CD4+ and CD8+ repertoires were used to assign the CD4 or CD8 phenotype of responding clones. The public sequencing data were trimmed at Q25 with fastp and processed into clonotypes with MiXCR by TCRdb, which kept only in-frame beta chains. Every distinct CDR3 protein forms one entry, paired with its most common genes and DNA. The V and J calls and clone size are TCRdb's, not the authors'. For this sample there are under 300,000 distinct CDR3 sequences; roughly 8.2% appear just once. The top ten clones comprise roughly 22% of the sample.

The entry originates in a study of T-cell memory formation after mild COVID-19 (dated by TCRdb to the early 2020s). For the wider study: TCR sequence clusters from the two donors were largely donor specific. Longitudinal TCRalpha and TCRbeta repertoire sequencing tracked T-cell clones expanding and contracting after mild COVID-19 in a couple of donors. The cohort was made up of two young adult volunteers, one female and one male, who were previously healthy. The research as a whole found: From day 15 to 85, contracting clones showed balanced CD4/CD8 phenotypes, whereas a second wave of clones that expanded from day 15 to 37 leaned towards CD4+. The study covered only two mild cases, and larger cohorts including severe cases with pre-infection samples were considered necessary. SARS-CoV-2 specificity of the second-wave clones peaking on day 37 was not confirmed. Contracting CD4+ clones were found mainly in CM and EM memory subsets, while CD8+ clones were enriched in EMRA. Some responding clones were found in pre-infection memory, which suggests that pre-existing cross-reactive memory T cells took part in the SARS-CoV-2 response.

The TCR comes from a young man who had mild COVID-19 (a few samples of this study predate the infection). The sample titles of this study are shuffled in the database, so cell type and time point are left out; the donor was told from shared clones. Sequenced: PBMCs or a T cell subset sorted from them (not recorded which).

CDR3 loop: CASSYSPALNTEAFF. The sequenced DNA is TGTGCCAGCAGTTACTCTCCAGCCTTGAACACTGAAGCTTTCTTT. This chain joins TRBV6-6 to TRBJ1-1; the D gene cannot be named for sure. The V end loses 0 bases and the J end loses 0 bases, and a stretch of 8 bases separates them. The germline V gene (reference sequence) yields MNHNY for CDR1 and SVGAGI for CDR2. The CDR3 sequence holds 15 residues, the cysteine and phenylalanine included. The DNA shown is the 45-base CDR3, in frame from base 1.